This T cell receptor (beta chain) was sequenced during a study of T cell responses to AZD1222 COVID-19 vaccine (dated by TCRdb to the early 2020s). Study-wide context: Because spike-specific TCR depth and breadth did not differ between the two schedules, AZD1222 recipients who got a second dose at roughly 4 weeks were pooled with those who got a second dose at roughly 12 weeks. Trial participants were enrolled by age into 18-55, 56-69 and 70-plus year subgroups, with 148, 28 and 57 TCR-sequenced participants respectively. A total of 230 to 250 trial participants underwent TCR sequencing, of whom more than 200 had received two doses of AZD1222 and about 25 had received two doses of the MenACWY control vaccine. Study-wide conclusions, independent of this receptor: Epitopes outside the regions mutated in the B.1.351 and B.1.1.7 variants were reportedly recognized by nearly half of the unique spike-specific TCRs. Because no samples from the day 14 peak response were available, repertoires could be characterized only after the peak T cell response. CD4 TCRs associated with the vaccine covered the entire spike protein, and the dominant responses were in regions 160-218 and 743-854. Conclusions about previously exposed vaccinees are limited because only six or seven AZD1222 recipients were SARS-CoV-2 seropositive at baseline. A significant rise in spike-specific TCR breadth and depth was observed after two AZD1222 doses relative to day 0 and relative to MenACWY recipients. Most participants were white British and females outnumbered males, and the authors suggested that clonal diversity may have been underestimated. In the small 56-69-year group, the increase in depth fell short of significance, most likely because of low power.

As concerns this clone: This clone's antigen is unknown. The input lacks base qualities; no much larger clone sits a single base away.

Explained via the paper, the time point label denotes: baseline before first vaccination. Vaccinee samples came from UK trials COV001 and COV002, including a single-blind randomized controlled phase 2/3 trial of AZD1222 (ChAdOx1 nCoV-19) in healthy adults. For TCRbeta chain sequencing, PBMC samples were collected from trial participants at day 0 and at day 28 after the second dose. The CDR3 regions of human TCRbeta chains were subjected to immunosequencing. The paper's processing steps were these. TCRs in the repertoires were matched against a reference library of SARS-CoV-2-specific TCRs that had been generated with the MIRA antigen-specificity platform. Breadth meant the fraction of unique TCRs that were SARS-CoV-2-associated, whereas depth meant the fraction of total T cells that were SARS-CoV-2-associated. Using the MIRA data, each spike-specific TCR was assigned both to the spike region to which the TCR was reactive and to a CD4 or CD8 class. Log10-transformed breadth and depth values were compared by one-way ANOVA with Sidak's multiple comparisons tests. The table was pulled from immuneACCESS by TCRdb, which kept in-frame rearrangements only. Such tables lose some clones; where checked, under half of the loss comes from unresolved V genes, and the rest has no known cause. The V and J calls and clone size come from that table; D and trimming were worked out from the DNA. In all, the sample holds more than 100,000 clones, and 90% to 95% of those were seen once. The ten most abundant clones make up approximately 1.6% of the sample.

Counted from cysteine to phenylalanine, this CDR3 has 16 amino acids. Here the CDR3 DNA is all that survives: 48 bases in frame from base 1. For CDR1 and CDR2, the germline V gene lists SGHTA and FQGTGA. V drops 4 bases and J drops 7 bases, leaving 20 bases in between. Sequencing was performed on peripheral blood, taken on day 0 of AZD1222 vaccination. The receptor chain draws on TRBV7-3 and TRBJ2-1, with the D gene possibly TRBD1 or TRBD2, each one fitting 5 bases. The sequence came from an adult in good health. The CDR3 is CASSSGTGPPGNEQFF. The sequenced DNA: TGTGCCAGCAGCTCTGGGACCGGACCTCCCGGGAATGAGCAGTTCTTC.